This T cell receptor beta chain was sequenced in a study of blood T cell repertoires in COVID-19. Study-wide background: Acute and convalescent COVID-19 samples came from the United States, Italy and Spain.

V was trimmed by 8 bases and J by 0 bases, leaving 8 bases between them. The CDR3 totals 13 residues. In germline, CDR1 is SGHTA, CDR2 FQGTGA. Participants came from about two dozen US areas, aged roughly 18 to 89 years. Cohorts were determined from participant-reported clinical history. Under the authors' procedure: Amplification of reference gene primers was used by the study to estimate nucleated cell counts. Libraries were prepared by immunoSEQ multiplex PCR; TCRdb keeps only in-frame clonotypes and omits some of them. The DNA gave D and trimming, while V, J and clone size come from that table. The sample lists over 200,000 clones; roughly 86% were seen once.

This TCR was sampled from a woman in her 30s with acute COVID-19. The rearrangement uses TRBV7-3 and TRBJ1-3; D is unclear. The source material was PBMCs or T cells enriched from blood (not recorded which). The CDR3 loop reads CASQQSSGNTIYF. Here the CDR3 DNA reads TGTGCCAGCCAACAGAGCTCTGGAAACACCATATATTTT.